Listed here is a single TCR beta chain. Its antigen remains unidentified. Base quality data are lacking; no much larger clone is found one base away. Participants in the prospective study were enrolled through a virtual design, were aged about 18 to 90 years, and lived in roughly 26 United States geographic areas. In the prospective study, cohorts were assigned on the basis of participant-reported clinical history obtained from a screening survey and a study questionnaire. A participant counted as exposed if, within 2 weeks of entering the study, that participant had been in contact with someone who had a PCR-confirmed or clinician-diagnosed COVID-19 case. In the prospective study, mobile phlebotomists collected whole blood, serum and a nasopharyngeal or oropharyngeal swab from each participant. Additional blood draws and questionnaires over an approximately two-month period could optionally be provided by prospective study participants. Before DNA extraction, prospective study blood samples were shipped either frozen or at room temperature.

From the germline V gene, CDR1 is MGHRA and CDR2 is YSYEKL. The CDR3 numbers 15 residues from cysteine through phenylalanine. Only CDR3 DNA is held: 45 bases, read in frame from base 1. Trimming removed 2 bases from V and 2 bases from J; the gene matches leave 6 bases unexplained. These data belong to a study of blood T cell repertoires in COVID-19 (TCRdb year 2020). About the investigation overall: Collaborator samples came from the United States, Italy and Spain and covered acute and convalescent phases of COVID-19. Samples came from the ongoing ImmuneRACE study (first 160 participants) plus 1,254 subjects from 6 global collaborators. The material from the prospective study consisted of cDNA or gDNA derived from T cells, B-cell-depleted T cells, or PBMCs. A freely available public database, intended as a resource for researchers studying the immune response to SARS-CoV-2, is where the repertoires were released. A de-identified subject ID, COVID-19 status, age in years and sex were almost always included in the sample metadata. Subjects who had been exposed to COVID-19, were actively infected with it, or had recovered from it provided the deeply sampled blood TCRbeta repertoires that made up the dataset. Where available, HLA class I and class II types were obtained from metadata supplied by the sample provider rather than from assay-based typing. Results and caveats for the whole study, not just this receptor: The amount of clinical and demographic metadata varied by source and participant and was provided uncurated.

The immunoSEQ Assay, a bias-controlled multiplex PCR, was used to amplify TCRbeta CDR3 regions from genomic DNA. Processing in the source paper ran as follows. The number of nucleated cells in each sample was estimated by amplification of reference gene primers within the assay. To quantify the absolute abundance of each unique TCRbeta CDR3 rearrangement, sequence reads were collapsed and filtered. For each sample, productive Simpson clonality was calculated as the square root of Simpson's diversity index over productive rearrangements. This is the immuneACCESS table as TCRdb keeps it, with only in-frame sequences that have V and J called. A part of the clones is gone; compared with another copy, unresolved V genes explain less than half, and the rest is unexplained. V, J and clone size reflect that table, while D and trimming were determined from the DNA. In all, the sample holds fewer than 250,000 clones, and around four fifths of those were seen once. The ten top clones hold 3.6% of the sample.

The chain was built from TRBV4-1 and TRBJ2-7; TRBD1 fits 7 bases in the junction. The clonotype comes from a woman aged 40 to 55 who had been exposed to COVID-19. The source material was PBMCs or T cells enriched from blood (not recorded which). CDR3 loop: CASSQRTGETYEQYF. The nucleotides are TGCGCCAGCAGCCAAAGGACAGGTGAGACCTACGAGCAGTACTTC.